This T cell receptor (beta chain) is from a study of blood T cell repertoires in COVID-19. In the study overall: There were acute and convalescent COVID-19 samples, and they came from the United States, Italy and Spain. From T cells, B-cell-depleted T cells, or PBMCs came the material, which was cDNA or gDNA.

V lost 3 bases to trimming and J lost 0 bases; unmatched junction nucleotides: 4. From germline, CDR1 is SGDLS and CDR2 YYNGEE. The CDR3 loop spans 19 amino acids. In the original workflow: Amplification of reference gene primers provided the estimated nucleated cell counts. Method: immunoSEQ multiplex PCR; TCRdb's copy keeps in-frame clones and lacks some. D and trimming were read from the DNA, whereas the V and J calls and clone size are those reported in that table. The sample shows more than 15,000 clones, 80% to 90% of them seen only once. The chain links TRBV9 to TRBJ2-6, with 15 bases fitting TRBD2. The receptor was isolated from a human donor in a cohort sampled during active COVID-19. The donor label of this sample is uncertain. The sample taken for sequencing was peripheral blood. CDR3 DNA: TGTGCCAGCAGCGGCGGACTAGCGGGAGGGATCTCTGGGGCCAACGTCCTGACTTTC. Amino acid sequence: CASSGGLAGGISGANVLTF.